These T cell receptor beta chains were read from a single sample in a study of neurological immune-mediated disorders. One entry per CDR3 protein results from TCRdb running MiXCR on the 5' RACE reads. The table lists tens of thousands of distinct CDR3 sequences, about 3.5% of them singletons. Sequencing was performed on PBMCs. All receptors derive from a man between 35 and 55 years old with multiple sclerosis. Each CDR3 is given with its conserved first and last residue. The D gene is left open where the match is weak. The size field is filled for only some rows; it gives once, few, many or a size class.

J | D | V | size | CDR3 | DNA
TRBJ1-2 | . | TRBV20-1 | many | CSWLDNYGYTF | TGCAGCTGGCTGGATAACTATGGCTACACCTTC
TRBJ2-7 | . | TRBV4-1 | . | CASRKDYEQYF | TGCGCCAGCAGAAAAGATTACGAGCAGTACTTC
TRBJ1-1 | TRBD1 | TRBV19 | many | CASSHPKQGITEAFF | TGTGCCAGTAGCCACCCAAAACAGGGGATCACTGAAGCTTTCTTT
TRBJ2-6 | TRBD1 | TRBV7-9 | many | CASSLAKTGPSSGANVLTF | TGTGCCAGCAGCTTGGCTAAGACAGGGCCCAGCTCTGGGGCCAACGTCCTGACTTTC
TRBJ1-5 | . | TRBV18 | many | CASSPGDSNQPQNF | TGTGCCAGCTCACCAGGGGATAGCAATCAGCCCCAGAATTTT
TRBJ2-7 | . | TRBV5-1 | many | CASSLSRRIGASYEQYF | TGCGCCAGCAGCTTGTCTCGTCGGATAGGGGCCTCCTACGAGCAGTACTTC
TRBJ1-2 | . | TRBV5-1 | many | CASSGSNYGYTF | TGCGCCAGCAGCGGAAGCAACTATGGCTACACCTTC
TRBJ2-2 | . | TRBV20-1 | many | CSARGGPSTGELFF | TGCAGTGCTAGAGGTGGGCCTAGCACCGGGGAGCTGTTTTTT
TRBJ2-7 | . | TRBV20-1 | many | CSASGARGSGEQYF | TGCAGTGCTAGTGGAGCGCGAGGTTCCGGCGAGCAGTACTTC
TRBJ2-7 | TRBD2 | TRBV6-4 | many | CASNGERGYEQYF | TGTGCCAGCAATGGGGAGCGGGGTTACGAGCAGTACTTC
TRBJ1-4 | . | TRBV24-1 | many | CATTREEREKLFF | TGTGCCACCACCAGGGAGGAACGGGAAAAACTGTTTTTT
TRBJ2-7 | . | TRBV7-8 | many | CASSSDSPPLPEQYF | TGTGCCAGCAGCTCGGACTCGCCACCTCTTCCCGAGCAGTACTTC
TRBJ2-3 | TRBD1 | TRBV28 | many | CASSLVQGAITDTQYF | TGTGCCAGCAGTTTGGTACAGGGGGCCATCACAGATACGCAGTATTTT
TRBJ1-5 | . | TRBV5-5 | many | CANDSNQPQNF | TGTGCCAATGATAGCAATCAGCCCCAGAATTTT
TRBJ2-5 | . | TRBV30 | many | CAWSGQKETQYF | TGTGCCTGGAGTGGGCAGAAAGAGACCCAGTACTTC
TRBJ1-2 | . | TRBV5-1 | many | CASSLGQYGYTF | TGCGCCAGCAGCTTGGGACAGTATGGCTACACCTTC
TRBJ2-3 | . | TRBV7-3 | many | CASSSFDQMDTQYF | TGTGCCAGCAGCTCGTTTGACCAGATGGATACGCAGTATTTT
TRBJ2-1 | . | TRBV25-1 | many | CASSDRSKQFF | TGTGCCAGCAGTGACCGTTCTAAGCAGTTCTTC
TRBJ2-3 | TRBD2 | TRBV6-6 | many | CASSPPSGGAGTDTQYF | TGTGCCAGCAGTCCCCCTAGCGGGGGGGCGGGGACAGATACGCAGTATTTT
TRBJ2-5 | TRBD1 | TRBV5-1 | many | CASKSQGDQETQYF | TGCGCCAGCAAGTCCCAGGGGGACCAAGAGACCCAGTACTTC
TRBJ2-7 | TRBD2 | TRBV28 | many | CASSSSGGAYEQYF | TGTGCCAGCAGTTCTAGCGGGGGGGCCTACGAGCAGTACTTC
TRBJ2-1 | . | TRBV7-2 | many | CASTKAKALEQFF | TGTGCCAGCACCAAAGCCAAAGCGCTTGAGCAGTTCTTC
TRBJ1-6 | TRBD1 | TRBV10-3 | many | CAIRQTGDGNSPLNF | TGTGCCATCAGGCAGACAGGGGATGGCAATTCACCCCTCAACTTT
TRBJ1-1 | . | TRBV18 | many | CASSPSDSRTEAFF | TGTGCCAGCTCACCGAGCGACAGTAGGACTGAAGCTTTCTTT
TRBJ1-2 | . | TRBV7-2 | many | CASSKPPSGYTF | TGTGCCAGCAGCAAACCCCCCTCTGGCTACACCTTC
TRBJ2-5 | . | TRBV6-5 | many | CASRLTWGQETQYF | TGTGCCAGCAGACTTACATGGGGGCAAGAGACCCAGTACTTC
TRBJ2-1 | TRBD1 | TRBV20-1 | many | CSARDQDRGGGEQFF | TGCAGTGCTAGAGACCAGGACAGGGGCGGGGGAGAGCAGTTCTTC
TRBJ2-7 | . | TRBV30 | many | CAWSLSYEQYF | TGTGCCTGGAGTCTTTCCTACGAGCAGTACTTC
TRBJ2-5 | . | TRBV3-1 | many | CASSQVGRETQYF | TGTGCCAGCAGCCAAGTCGGGAGAGAGACCCAGTACTTC
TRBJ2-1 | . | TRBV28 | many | CASGGLNYNEQFF | TGTGCCAGCGGGGGTTTGAACTACAATGAGCAGTTCTTC
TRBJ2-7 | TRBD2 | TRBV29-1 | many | CSVTPGGYYEQYF | TGCAGCGTGACTCCGGGGGGATACTACGAGCAGTACTTC
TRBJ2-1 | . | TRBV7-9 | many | CASSLYGVNEQFF | TGTGCCAGCAGCTTGTATGGGGTCAATGAGCAGTTCTTC
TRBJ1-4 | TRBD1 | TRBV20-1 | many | CSARDGTGEGEKLFF | TGCAGTGCTAGAGATGGGACAGGGGAAGGTGAAAAACTGTTTTTT
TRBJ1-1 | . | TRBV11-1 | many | CASSLGLSNTEAFF | TGTGCCAGCAGCTTAGGACTTTCGAACACTGAAGCTTTCTTT
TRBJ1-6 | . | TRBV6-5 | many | CASSQQGVGSPLHF | TGTGCCAGCAGTCAACAGGGCGTCGGTTCACCCCTCCACTTT
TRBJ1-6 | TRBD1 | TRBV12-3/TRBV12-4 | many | CASSLGQGHNSPLNF | TGTGCCAGCAGTTTAGGACAGGGCCATAATTCACCCCTCAACTTT
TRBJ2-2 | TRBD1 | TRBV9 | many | CASSDGQGPGELFF | TGTGCCAGCAGCGATGGACAGGGACCCGGGGAGCTGTTTTTT
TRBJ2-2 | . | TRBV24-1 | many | CATSDFGSGDAGELFF | TGTGCCACCAGTGATTTTGGGTCGGGCGACGCCGGGGAGCTGTTTTTT
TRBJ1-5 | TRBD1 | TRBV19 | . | CASIKSWGQGGYSNQPQNF | TGTGCCAGTATCAAAAGTTGGGGACAGGGTGGATATAGCAATCAGCCCCAGAATTTT
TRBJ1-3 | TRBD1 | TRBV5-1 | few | CASSLYSSTGDQNTIYF | TGCGCCAGCAGCCTATACTCGTCGACAGGGGACCAAAACACCATATATTTT
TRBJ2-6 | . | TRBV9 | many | CASSVAQGTLGANVLTF | TGTGCCAGCAGCGTAGCTCAGGGAACTCTTGGGGCCAACGTCCTGACTTTC
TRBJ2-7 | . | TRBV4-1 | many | CASSRTGGTYEQYF | TGCGCCAGCAGCCGGACAGGCGGGACCTACGAGCAGTACTTC
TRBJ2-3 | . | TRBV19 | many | CATGDRSTDTQYF | TGTGCCACGGGGGACCGAAGCACAGATACGCAGTATTTT
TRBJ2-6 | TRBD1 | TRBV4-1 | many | CASSFAGTGPLSGANVLTF | TGCGCCAGCAGCTTTGCCGGGACAGGACCTTTGTCTGGGGCCAACGTCCTGACTTTC
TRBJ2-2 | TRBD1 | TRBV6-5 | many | CASSYSTGTTGELFF | TGTGCCAGCAGTTACTCGACAGGGACAACAGGGGAGCTGTTTTTT
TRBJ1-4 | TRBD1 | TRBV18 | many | CASSARDSLNEKLFF | TGTGCCAGCTCAGCCCGGGACAGCTTGAATGAAAAACTGTTTTTT
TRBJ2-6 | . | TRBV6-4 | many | CASSNSRTGANVLTF | TGTGCCAGCAGTAACTCTAGGACTGGGGCCAACGTCCTGACTTTC
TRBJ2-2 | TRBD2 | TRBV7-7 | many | CASSPGRLVNTGELFF | TGTGCTAGCAGCCCCGGGAGGCTCGTGAACACCGGGGAGCTGTTTTTT
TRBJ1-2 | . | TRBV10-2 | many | CASSGFESSYGYTF | TGCGCCAGCAGTGGATTCGAGAGCAGCTATGGCTACACCTTC
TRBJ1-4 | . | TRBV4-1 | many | CASSQGGAIEKLFF | TGCGCCAGCAGCCAAGGGGGGGCAATTGAAAAACTGTTTTTT
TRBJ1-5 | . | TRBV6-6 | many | CASTEVANQPQHF | TGTGCCAGCACCGAGGTAGCCAATCAGCCCCAGCATTTT
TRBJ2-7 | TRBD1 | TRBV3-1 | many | CASSQTGQGLHEQYF | TGTGCCAGCAGCCAAACGGGACAGGGCCTACACGAGCAGTACTTC
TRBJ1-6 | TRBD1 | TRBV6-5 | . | CASSYDGTGGNNSPLHF | TGTGCCAGCAGTTACGACGGGACAGGGGGAAATAATTCACCCCTCCACTTT
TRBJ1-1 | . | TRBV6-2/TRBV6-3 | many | CASSRGDTEAFF | TGTGCCAGCAGCCGAGGGGACACTGAAGCTTTCTTT
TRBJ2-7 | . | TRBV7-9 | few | CASSLGQPSYEQYF | TGTGCCAGCAGCTTGGGTCAGCCGTCCTACGAGCAGTACTTC
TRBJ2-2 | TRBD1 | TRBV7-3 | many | CASSFPGTGKKGPGELFF | TGTGCCAGCAGCTTTCCCGGGACAGGGAAGAAAGGGCCCGGGGAGCTGTTTTTT
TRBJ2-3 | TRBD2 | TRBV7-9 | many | CASSATLAGFTDTQYF | TGTGCCAGCAGCGCTACACTAGCGGGGTTCACAGATACGCAGTATTTT
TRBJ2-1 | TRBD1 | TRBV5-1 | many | CASSFRAGGTYNEQFF | TGCGCCAGCAGCTTCCGAGCAGGGGGAACCTACAATGAGCAGTTCTTC